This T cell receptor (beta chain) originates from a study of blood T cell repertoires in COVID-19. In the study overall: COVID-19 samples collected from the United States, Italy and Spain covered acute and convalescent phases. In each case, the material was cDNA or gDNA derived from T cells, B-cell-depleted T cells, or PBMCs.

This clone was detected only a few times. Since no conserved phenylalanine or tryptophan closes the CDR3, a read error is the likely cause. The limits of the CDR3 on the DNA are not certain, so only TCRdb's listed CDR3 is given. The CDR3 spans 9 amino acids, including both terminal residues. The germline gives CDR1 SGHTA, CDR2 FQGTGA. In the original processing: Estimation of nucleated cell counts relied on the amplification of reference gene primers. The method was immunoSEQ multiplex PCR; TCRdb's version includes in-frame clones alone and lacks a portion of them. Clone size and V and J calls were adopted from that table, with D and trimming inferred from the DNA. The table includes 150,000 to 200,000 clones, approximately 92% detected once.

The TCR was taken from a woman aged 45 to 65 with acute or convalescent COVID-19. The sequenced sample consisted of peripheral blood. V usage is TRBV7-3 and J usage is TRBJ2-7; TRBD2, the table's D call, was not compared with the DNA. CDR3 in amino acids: CASSRAPTL.